This T cell receptor (beta chain) originates from a study of cytomegalovirus exposure and HLA in healthy donors. Study-wide findings and caveats: The listing of 150 or so TCR beta chains classed them as cytomegalovirus-associated.

Worth noting for this clone: What it recognizes is unknown.

The PCR had 60 Vbeta and 13 Jbeta primers. Libraries were prepared by immunoSEQ multiplex PCR; TCRdb keeps only in-frame clonotypes and omits some of them. The table shows approximately 190,000 clones, with 75% to 90% occurring only once. From germline, CDR1 is SGHVS and CDR2 FQNEAQ. V was shortened by 5 bases and J by 4 bases, with 8 bases between the two germline ends. This CDR3 comprises 12 residues. Sequencing was done on a sample of PBMCs. The receptor was isolated from a woman aged 45-59 years in good health and CMV-seropositive. This chain uses TRBV7-8 with TRBJ1-1; no definite D call. CDR3 in DNA: TGTGCCAGCAGCCCCCTTTTCACTGAAGCTTTCTTT. This encodes CASSPLFTEAFF.